The 14 T cell receptor beta chains below were found in one sample sequenced in a study of vaccination effects on CD4 cells after COVID-19 (dated by TCRdb to between 2021 and 2023). No antigen has been identified for these receptors. The library was generated by the immunoSEQ multiplex PCR assay. The clones in this table, taken by TCRdb from immuneACCESS, are in-frame only. Not every clone is retained; where verified, under half of the shortfall comes from an unresolved V gene, and the cause of the rest is unknown. The sample profile shows 35,000 to 50,000 clones; 77% of them were found once. The ten largest clones add up to around 3% of the sample. In the ViraFEST assay, PBMC were stimulated with viral peptide pools, and antigen-specific CD4+ T cell clonotypes were then identified by expansion using TCR sequencing. After around ten days of culture, CD4+ T cells were isolated with the EasySep CD4+ T cell isolation kit. Negative nucleocapsid antibody results before and after vaccination confirmed that the healthy vaccine recipients had no prior SARS-CoV-2 infection.

Sequencing used CD4+ T cells from PBMCs cultured with HCoV-NL63 spike peptides, obtained before COVID-19 vaccination. This specimen's cell subset or site label, per the study, means: HCoV-NL63 spike overlapping peptide pool stimulation. These receptors were collected from a human donor who received a COVID-19 vaccine.

The chain links TRBV29-1 to TRBJ1-2; 9 bases align to TRBD1. Germline assignment: CDR1 SQVTM and CDR2 ANQGSEA. This CDR3 contains 13 residues. Trimming at V came to 4 bases and at J to 5 bases, leaving 5 bases not matched to a gene. This CDR3 reads CSVASGQGYGYTF. The CDR3 nucleotides read TGCAGCGTTGCCTCGGGACAGGGATATGGCTACACCTTC.

The rearrangement links TRBV6-1 to TRBJ2-4; D ambiguous. The germline V gene has CDR1 MNHNS and CDR2 SASEGT. This CDR3 contains 14 residues. V gave up 3 bases and J gave up 0 bases, with 6 bases separating them. CDR3 amino acids: CASSDRLAKNIQYF. The CDR3 region has the DNA TGTGCCAGCAGTGATCGACTAGCCAAAAACATTCAGTACTTC.

The gene calls are TRBV5-5 and TRBJ2-4; 7 nucleotides line up with TRBD1. The J segment lost 0 bases and the V segment lost 0 bases, leaving 3 bases of the junction unmatched. In germline, CDR1 is SGHKS, CDR2 YYEKEE (reference sequence). The length of the CDR3 is 16 residues. The CDR3 is CASSLAQGSAKNIQYF. CDR3 in DNA: TGTGCCAGCAGCTTGGCACAGGGGTCAGCCAAAAACATTCAGTACTTC.

V gene TRBV5-1 combines with J gene TRBJ2-5; the D gene is possibly TRBD1 (5 bases). The V end lost 8 bases, the J end lost 5 bases, and 16 bases lay between the germline ends. This CDR3 contains 13 residues. The germline V gene encodes CDR1 SGHRS and CDR2 YFSETQ. The CDR3: CASSIGATETQYF. For the CDR3, the DNA is TGCGCCAGTTCGATTGGGGCTACGGAGACCCAGTACTTC.

This clone was found once. J is TRBJ1-1 and V is TRBV18; D not certain. Germline CDR1 and CDR2: KGHSH and LQKENI. CDR3 length: 13 amino acids. The germline V and J ends were trimmed by 3 bases and 5 bases, with 10 bases remaining between them. The CDR3 region has the DNA TGTGCCAGCTCACCGGAGGGAGGAACTGAAGCTTTCTTT. Its protein is CASSPEGGTEAFF.

The chain recombines TRBV5-1 with TRBJ1-3; D remains ambiguous. CDR3 length: 13 amino acids. CDR1 and CDR2 from the germline V gene are SGHRS and YFSETQ. Trimming took off 3 bases at V and 2 bases at J, with 6 bases between the two ends. The CDR3 protein is CASSSTTGNTIYF. The CDR3 DNA follows: TGCGCCAGCAGCTCGACAACTGGAAACACCATATATTTT.

This chain connects TRBV7-2 to TRBJ2-7; D is undetermined. The CDR3 spans 14 residues. V was clipped by 5 bases and J by 1 base, with 12 bases between them. In germline, CDR1 is SGHTA, CDR2 FQGNSA. CDR3 sequence (DNA): TGTGCCAGCAGCCCCTCCGCCTTATCCTACGAGCAGTACGTC. Amino acid sequence: CASSPSALSYEQYV.

A few counts support this clone. V and J are TRBV12-3 or TRBV12-4 and TRBJ1-1; a possible D gene is TRBD1 (6 bases). The CDR3 totals 13 residues. The V end was cut by 3 bases, the J end by 8 bases, with 13 bases between. The CDR3 reads CASSFGGGFEAFF. CDR3 DNA sequence: TGTGCCAGCAGTTTTGGGGGCGGGTTCGAAGCTTTCTTT.

This chain uses TRBV11-2 with TRBJ2-1, with 12 positions matching TRBD2. CDR1 SGHAT and CDR2 FQNNGV come from the germline V gene. V lost 5 bases and J lost 7; bases outside the gene matches: 9. The CDR3 runs to 16 residues. Here the CDR3 DNA reads TGTGCCAGCAGCCGCACGACTAGCGGGGGCGGGAATGAGCAGTTCTTC. This sequence encodes CASSRTTSGGGNEQFF.

The V call is TRBV3-1 (or the pseudogene TRBV3-2), the J call TRBJ1-2; 7 bases match TRBD1. The V gene end was trimmed by 5 bases and the J gene end by 8 bases; junction bases not matched to a gene: 5. The CDR3 is 12 residues long. CDR1 is LGHDT, CDR2 YNNKEL, per germline (reference sequence). This CDR3 reads CASSDRVEGYTF. The CDR3 region has the DNA TGTGCCAGCAGCGACAGGGTTGAGGGCTACACCTTC.

The genes are TRBV19 and TRBJ2-5; D possibly corresponds to TRBD1 (5 bases). V lost 10 bases and J lost 1, with 10 bases in between. Germline V gene lookup returns CDR1 LNHDA and CDR2 SQIVND (reference sequence). This CDR3 spans 12 amino acids. This CDR3 reads CATAGRQETQYF. The CDR3 coding sequence is TGTGCCACCGCAGGGCGCCAAGAGACCCAGTACTTC.

The chain employs TRBV27 and TRBJ1-6; 8 bases match TRBD1. Trimming took 6 bases from V and 7 from J; bases not matched to a gene: 5. From germline, CDR1 is MNHEY and CDR2 SMNVEV (reference sequence). This CDR3 comprises 14 residues. The CDR3 bases are TGTGCCAGCAGACCGACAGGGGAAAATTCACCCCTCCACTTT. This translates into CASRPTGENSPLHF.

V and J are TRBV7-2 and TRBJ1-3; D may be TRBD1 (5 bases). The V gene's germline CDR1 is SGHTA and CDR2 FQGNSA. The CDR3 has 15 amino acids. Trimming stripped 1 base from V and 4 bases from J, with 11 bases between. The CDR3 bases are TGTGCCAGCAGCTTAGGCATGGCAGGGGGAAACACCATATATTTT. It is translated as CASSLGMAGGNTIYF.

This chain links TRBV5-5 with TRBJ1-2; 7 bases fit TRBD1. CDR3 length equals 20 residues. V gave up 5 bases and J gave up 2 bases; unmatched junction bases: 24. Germline CDR1 and CDR2: SGHKS and YYEKEE (reference sequence). The CDR3 DNA reads TGTGCCAGCAGGCAAGTGCGCCTTGACCGCGGACAGGTCAGAAACTATGGCTACACCTTC. It encodes CASRQVRLDRGQVRNYGYTF.